The source of this TCR beta chain is a study of radiation and T cells in renal cell carcinoma. Findings and caveats of the study: In blood, top tumor clones expanded by 2 weeks, shrinking by 4. Pretreatment tumor biopsies were lacking, so baseline clonotypes are unknown.

Generated by immunoSEQ multiplex PCR, the TCRdb table keeps only in-frame clones and is missing some. The sample lists approximately 150,000 clones, around 89% occurring once. On this clone itself: Its specificity is not known. Additional DNA sequences in this sample encode the identical CDR3.

The CDR3 is 16 amino acids. The germline CDR1 and CDR2 sequences are SGHRS and YFSETQ. V was trimmed by 4 bases and J by 0 bases, leaving 11 bases between them. The time point: baseline pretreatment blood. Treatment in this sample: 15 Gy SBRT to primary tumor, nephrectomy 4 weeks later. After SBRT, blood was collected at 2 and 4 weeks, plus baseline. The tumor was a clear cell renal cell carcinoma. The material sequenced was blood, taken from a patient whose treatment included radiotherapy and nephrectomy. The sequence was obtained from a woman between 70 and 85 years old with renal cell carcinoma. J is TRBJ1-6 and V is TRBV5-1; D is perhaps TRBD1 (6 bases). CDR3 residues: CASSVQGSSYNSPLHF. CDR3 in DNA: TGCGCCAGCAGCGTACAGGGTAGCTCCTATAATTCACCCCTCCACTTT.